The clone carrying this TCR beta chain has only a few counts. Then a second PCR, running roughly 7 to 11 cycles, was carried out with a sample-barcoded 5' primer and a J-beta primer mix. The authors tagged each cDNA molecule using a template-switch adaptor with 12 random nucleotides. TCRdb passed the 5' RACE reads through MiXCR, listing each CDR3 protein once. The sample includes 750,000 to 950,000 distinct CDR3 sequences, just under 30% of them seen just once. CDR1 and CDR2 (germline): KGHDR, SFDVKD. The CDR3 contains 17 residues. V lost 0 bases and J lost 1; bases outside the gene matches: 1. The record originates from a study of blood T cells in healthy people across ages. This sample also belongs to another study, concerning T cells of mothers and their children.

Sequencing was performed on blood. The TCR originated in a woman aged 40 to 50 in good health. The chain is built from TRBV24-1 and TRBJ2-1, with 11 bases matching TRBD2. The CDR3 coding sequence is TGTGCCACCAGTGATTTGGCTAGCGGGGGGTCCTACAATGAGCAGTTCTTC. Protein: CATSDLASGGSYNEQFF.